These 5 T cell receptor beta chains came from one sample sequenced in a study of vaccination effects on CD4 cells after COVID-19. TCRdb keeps only in-frame clones here, not all; method: immunoSEQ multiplex PCR. The table lists approximately 30,000 clones, approximately 70% of them singletons. Their antigen targets remain unknown. In the ViraFEST assay, antigen-specific CD4+ clonotypes were identified by expansion after peptide-pool stimulation. CD4+ T cells were isolated after 10 days of culture. Absence of prior SARS-CoV-2 infection characterized the vaccine recipients, who showed negative nucleocapsid antibodies. Sequencing was performed on CD4+ T cells from PBMCs cultured with HCoV-NL63 spike peptides, taken before COVID-19 vaccination. The receptors shown here come from a human donor who received a COVID-19 vaccine.

The chain combines TRBV7-2 with TRBJ1-4; no definite D call. The V and J ends lost 5 bases and 5 bases respectively, with 15 bases between them. The CDR3 is 15 residues long. CDR1 SGHTA and CDR2 FQGNSA come from the germline V gene. The CDR3 DNA reads as TGTGCCAGCAGCCGCGGTGGGCTCCAGAATGAAAAACTGTTTTTT. This encodes CASSRGGLQNEKLFF.

Relative to its sample, this clone is medium-sized. The chain links TRBV7-8 to TRBJ2-1, with D possibly TRBD2 on 6 matching bases. Trimming removed 8 bases at V and 3 bases at J, with 11 bases between. Looked up from germline, CDR1 is SGHVS and CDR2 is FQNEAQ. The CDR3 loop spans 13 amino acids. The DNA of the CDR3 is TGTGCCAGCGGCGGGCGGGGCTACAATGAGCAGTTCTTC. Translating it yields CASGGRGYNEQFF.

This chain connects TRBV5-6 to TRBJ2-3; 8 bases are a match to TRBD1. Unmatched junction bases numbered 9, after V lost 4 bases and J lost 2 bases. The CDR3 has 16 residues. Germline CDR1 reads SGHDT; CDR2 reads YYEEEE. The DNA for the CDR3 is TGTGCCAGCAGCCTCAGACAGGGGTGGTTCACAGATACGCAGTATTTT. Translated: CASSLRQGWFTDTQYF.

V is TRBV28 and J is TRBJ1-2; TRBD1 matches 7 bases. Germline assignment: CDR1 MDHEN and CDR2 SYDVKM. Unmatched junction bases numbered 6, after V lost 9 bases and J lost 2 bases. The CDR3 runs 13 residues. The CDR3 DNA reads TGTGCCAGTAAACAGGGGCCCAACTATGGCTACACCTTC. Encoded protein: CASKQGPNYGYTF.

The chain recombines TRBV19 with TRBJ2-3; D is possibly TRBD2 (6 bases). Deletions cut 7 bases from V and 5 bases from J, with 13 bases between. Germline CDR1 reads LNHDA; CDR2 reads SQIVND (reference sequence). The CDR3 covers 13 residues. The CDR3 DNA reads as TGTGCCAGTACAACTAGCAGTCGAGATACGCAGTATTTT. It translates to CASTTSSRDTQYF. The whole variable domain, remainder taken from reference TRBV19 and TRBJ2-3, is DGGITQSPKYLFRKEGQNVTLSCEQNLNHDAMYWYRQDPGQGLRLIYYSQIVNDFQKGDIAEGYSVSREKKESFPLTVTSAQKNPTAFYLCASTTSSRDTQYFGPGTRLTVL.